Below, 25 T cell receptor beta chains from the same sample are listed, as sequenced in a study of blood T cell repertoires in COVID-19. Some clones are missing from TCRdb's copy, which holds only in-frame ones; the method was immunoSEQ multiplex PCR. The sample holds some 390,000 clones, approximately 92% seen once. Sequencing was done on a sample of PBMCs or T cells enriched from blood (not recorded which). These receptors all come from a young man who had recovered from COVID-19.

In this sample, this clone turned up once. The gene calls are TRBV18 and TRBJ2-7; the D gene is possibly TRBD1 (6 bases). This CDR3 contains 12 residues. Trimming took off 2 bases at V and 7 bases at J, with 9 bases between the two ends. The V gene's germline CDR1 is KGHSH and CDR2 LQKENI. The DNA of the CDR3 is TGTGCCAGCTCACCAGCACAGGGTGAGCAGTACTTC. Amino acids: CASSPAQGEQYF. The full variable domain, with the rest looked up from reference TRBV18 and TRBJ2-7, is NAGVMQNPRHLVRRRGQEARLRCSPMKGHSHVYWYRQLPEEGLKFMVYLQKENIIDESGMPKERFSAEFPKEGPSILRIQQVVRGDSAAYFCASSPAQGEQYFGPGTRLTVT.

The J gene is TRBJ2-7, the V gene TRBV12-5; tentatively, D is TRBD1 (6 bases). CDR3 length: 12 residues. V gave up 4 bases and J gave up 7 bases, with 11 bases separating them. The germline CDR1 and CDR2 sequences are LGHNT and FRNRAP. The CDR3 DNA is TGTGCTAGTGGTTCGACAGGCCTTGAGCAGTACTTC. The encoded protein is CASGSTGLEQYF.

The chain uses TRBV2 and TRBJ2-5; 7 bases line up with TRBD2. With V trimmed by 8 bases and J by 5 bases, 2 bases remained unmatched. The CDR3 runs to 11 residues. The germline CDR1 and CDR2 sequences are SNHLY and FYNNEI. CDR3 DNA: TGTGCCAGCTTCGGGGGGGAGACCCAGTACTTC. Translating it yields CASFGGETQYF.

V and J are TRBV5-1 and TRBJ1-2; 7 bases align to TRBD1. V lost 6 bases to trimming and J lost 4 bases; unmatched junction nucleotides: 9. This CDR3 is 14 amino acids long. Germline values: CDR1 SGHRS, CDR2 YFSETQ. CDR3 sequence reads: CASNPQGISYGYTF. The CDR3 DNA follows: TGCGCCAGCAACCCACAGGGGATTAGCTATGGCTACACCTTC. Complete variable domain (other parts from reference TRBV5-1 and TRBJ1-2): KAGVTQTPRYLIKTRGQQVTLSCSPISGHRSVSWYQQTPGQGLQFLFEYFSETQRNKGNFPGRFSGRQFSNSRSEMNVSTLELGDSALYLCASNPQGISYGYTFGSGTRLTVV.

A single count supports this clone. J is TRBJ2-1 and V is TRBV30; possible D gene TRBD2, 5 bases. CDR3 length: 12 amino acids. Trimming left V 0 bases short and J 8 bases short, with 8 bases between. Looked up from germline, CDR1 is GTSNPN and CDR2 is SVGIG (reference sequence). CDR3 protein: CAWSVLGDEQFF. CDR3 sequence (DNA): TGTGCCTGGAGTGTTTTGGGAGATGAGCAGTTCTTC.

CDR3 protein: CASSDRLTNQPQHF. CDR3 coding DNA: TGTGCCAGCAGTGACAGACTTACCAATCAGCCCCAGCATTTT. This chain links TRBV28 with TRBJ1-5, with a tentative D call TRBD1 (5 bases). Germline CDR1 MDHEN, CDR2 SYDVKM. This CDR3 is built from 14 residues. Trimming removed 5 bases at V and 3 bases at J, with 11 bases between.

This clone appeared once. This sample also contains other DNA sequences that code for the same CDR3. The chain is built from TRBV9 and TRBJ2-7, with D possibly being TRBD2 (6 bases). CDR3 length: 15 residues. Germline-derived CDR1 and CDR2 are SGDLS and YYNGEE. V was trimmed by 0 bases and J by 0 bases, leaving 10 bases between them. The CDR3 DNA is TGTGCCAGCAGCGTAGGTAGCGGAAGCTCCTACGAGCAGTACTTC. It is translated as CASSVGSGSSYEQYF.

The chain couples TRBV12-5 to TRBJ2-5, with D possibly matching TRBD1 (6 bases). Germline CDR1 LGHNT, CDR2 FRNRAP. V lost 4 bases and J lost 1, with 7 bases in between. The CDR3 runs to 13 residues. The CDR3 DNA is TGTGCTAGTGGTTGGACAGTCCAAGAGACCCAGTACTTC. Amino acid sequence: CASGWTVQETQYF.

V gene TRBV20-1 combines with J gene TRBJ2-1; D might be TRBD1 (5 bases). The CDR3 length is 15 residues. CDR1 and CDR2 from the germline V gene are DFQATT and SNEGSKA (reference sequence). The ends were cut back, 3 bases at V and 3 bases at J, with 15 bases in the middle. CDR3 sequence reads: CSASPGQSGYNEQFF. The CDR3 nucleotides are TGCAGTGCTAGTCCAGGGCAGTCCGGCTACAATGAGCAGTTCTTC.

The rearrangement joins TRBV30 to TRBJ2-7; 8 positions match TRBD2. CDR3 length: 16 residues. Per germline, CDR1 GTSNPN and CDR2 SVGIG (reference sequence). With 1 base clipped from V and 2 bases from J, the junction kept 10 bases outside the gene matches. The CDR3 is CAWSASPGTRTYEQYF. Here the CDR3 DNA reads TGTGCCTGGAGTGCCTCCCCGGGGACTAGAACCTACGAGCAGTACTTC.

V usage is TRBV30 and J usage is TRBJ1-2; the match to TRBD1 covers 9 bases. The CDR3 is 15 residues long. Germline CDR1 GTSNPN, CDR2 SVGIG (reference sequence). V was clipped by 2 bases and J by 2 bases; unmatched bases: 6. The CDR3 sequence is CAWSQGQGRNYGYTF. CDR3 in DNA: TGTGCCTGGAGTCAAGGACAGGGGAGGAACTATGGCTACACCTTC.

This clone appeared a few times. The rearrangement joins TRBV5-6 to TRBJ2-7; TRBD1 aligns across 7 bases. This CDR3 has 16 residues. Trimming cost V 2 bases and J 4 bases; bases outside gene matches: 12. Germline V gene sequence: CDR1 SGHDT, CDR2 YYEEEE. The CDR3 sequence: CASSFEGASPRYEQYF. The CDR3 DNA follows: TGTGCCAGCAGCTTCGAGGGGGCGAGCCCAAGGTACGAGCAGTACTTC.

The DNA of the CDR3 is TGTGCCAGCAGTTGGAAGGGAGGGATAGCTCTGTCCACCGGGGAGCTGTTTTTT. Amino acids: CASSWKGGIALSTGELFF. The gene calls are TRBV27 and TRBJ2-2; 7 nucleotides agree with TRBD2. Germline lookup yields CDR1 MNHEY and CDR2 SMNVEV (reference sequence). The CDR3 contains 18 residues. The V and J ends lost 4 bases and 4 bases, in that order; junction bases with no gene match: 15.

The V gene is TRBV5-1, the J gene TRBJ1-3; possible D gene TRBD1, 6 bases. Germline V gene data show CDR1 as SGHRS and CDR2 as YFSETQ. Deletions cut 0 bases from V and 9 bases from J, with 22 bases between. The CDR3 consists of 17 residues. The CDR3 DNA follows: TGCGCCAGCAGCTTGGTGGGACAAGGGGGATTAGACCCCACCATATATTTT. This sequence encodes CASSLVGQGGLDPTIYF.

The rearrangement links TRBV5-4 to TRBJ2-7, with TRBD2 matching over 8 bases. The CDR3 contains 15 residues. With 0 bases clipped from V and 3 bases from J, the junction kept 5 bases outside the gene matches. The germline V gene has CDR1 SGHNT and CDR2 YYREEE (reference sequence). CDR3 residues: CASSLALAGNYEQYF. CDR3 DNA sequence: TGTGCCAGCAGCTTGGCCTTAGCGGGAAACTACGAGCAGTACTTC.

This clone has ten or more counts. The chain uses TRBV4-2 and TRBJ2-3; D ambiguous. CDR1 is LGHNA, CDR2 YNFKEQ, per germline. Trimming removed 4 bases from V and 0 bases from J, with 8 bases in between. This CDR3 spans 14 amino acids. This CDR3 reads CASSPTSSTDTQYF. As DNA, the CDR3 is TGTGCCAGCAGCCCCACATCGAGCACAGATACGCAGTATTTT.

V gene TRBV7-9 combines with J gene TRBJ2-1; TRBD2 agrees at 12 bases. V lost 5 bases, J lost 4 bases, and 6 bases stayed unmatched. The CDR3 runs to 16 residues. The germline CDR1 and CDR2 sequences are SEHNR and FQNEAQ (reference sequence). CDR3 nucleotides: TGTGCCAGCAGCCGGTCTCTAGCGGGAGGGTACAATGAGCAGTTCTTC. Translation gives CASSRSLAGGYNEQFF.

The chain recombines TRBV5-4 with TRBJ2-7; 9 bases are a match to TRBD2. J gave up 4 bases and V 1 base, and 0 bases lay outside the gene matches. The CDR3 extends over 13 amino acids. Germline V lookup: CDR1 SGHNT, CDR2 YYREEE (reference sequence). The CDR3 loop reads CASSLTSGYEQYF. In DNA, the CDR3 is TGTGCCAGCAGCTTGACTAGCGGGTACGAGCAGTACTTC. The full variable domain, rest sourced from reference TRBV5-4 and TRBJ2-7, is ETGVTQSPTHLIKTRGQQVTLRCSSQSGHNTVSWYQQALGQGPQFIFQYYREEENGRGNFPPRFSGLQFPNYSSELNVNALELDDSALYLCASSLTSGYEQYFGPGTRLTVT.

The CDR3 coding sequence is TGCGCCAGCCGGGACTTACTGTACGAGCAGTACTTC. This encodes CASRDLLYEQYF. J is TRBJ2-7 and V is TRBV5-1; tentative D call: TRBD2 (6 bases). The CDR3 runs to 12 residues. CDR1 and CDR2 (germline): SGHRS, YFSETQ. The V and J ends lost 7 bases and 4 bases respectively, with 12 bases between them.

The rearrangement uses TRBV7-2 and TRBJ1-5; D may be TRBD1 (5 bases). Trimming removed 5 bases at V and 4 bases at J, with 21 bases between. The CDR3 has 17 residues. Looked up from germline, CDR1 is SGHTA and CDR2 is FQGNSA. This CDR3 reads CASSAPKQGGTNQPQHF. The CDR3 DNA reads TGTGCCAGCAGCGCACCAAAGCAGGGAGGGACGAATCAGCCCCAGCATTTT.

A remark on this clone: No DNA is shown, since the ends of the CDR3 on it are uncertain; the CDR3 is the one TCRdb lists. CDR3 in amino acids: CAISVGSGADRAF. This chain joins TRBV10-3 and TRBJ1-2; TRBD1, the D gene given by the table, was not confirmed from the DNA. With termini counted, the CDR3 has 13 amino acids. Germline assignment: CDR1 ENHRY and CDR2 SYGVKD.

CDR3 residues: CASSNDPGLAGGRNEQFF. As DNA, the CDR3 is TGTGCCAGTAGTAACGACCCGGGACTAGCGGGAGGGCGCAATGAGCAGTTCTTC. The gene calls are TRBV19 and TRBJ2-1; 16 bases are a match to TRBD2. The CDR3 runs to 18 residues. The germline V gene has CDR1 LNHDA and CDR2 SQIVND (reference sequence). V was clipped by 4 bases and J by 6 bases; unmatched bases: 9.

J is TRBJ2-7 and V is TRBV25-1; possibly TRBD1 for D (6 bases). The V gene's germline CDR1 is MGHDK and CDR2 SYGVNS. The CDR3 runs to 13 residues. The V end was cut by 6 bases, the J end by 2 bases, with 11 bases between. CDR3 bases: TGTGCCAGCAGAGAACAGGGTACCTACGAGCAGTACTTC. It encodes CASREQGTYEQYF.

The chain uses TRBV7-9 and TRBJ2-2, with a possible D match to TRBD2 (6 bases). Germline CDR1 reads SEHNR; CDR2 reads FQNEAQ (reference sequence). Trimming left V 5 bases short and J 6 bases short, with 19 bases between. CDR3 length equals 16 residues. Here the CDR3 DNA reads TGTGCCAGCAGCCCCGTCCTTTCCCTAGCGTCCGGGGAGCTGTTTTTT. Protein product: CASSPVLSLASGELFF.

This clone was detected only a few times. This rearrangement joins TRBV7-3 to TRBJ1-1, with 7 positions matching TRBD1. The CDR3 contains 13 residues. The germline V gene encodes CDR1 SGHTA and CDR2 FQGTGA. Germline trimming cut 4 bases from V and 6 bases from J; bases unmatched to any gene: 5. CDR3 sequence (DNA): TGTGCCAGCAGCTATCGACAGGGTGCTGAAGCTTTCTTT. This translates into CASSYRQGAEAFF.